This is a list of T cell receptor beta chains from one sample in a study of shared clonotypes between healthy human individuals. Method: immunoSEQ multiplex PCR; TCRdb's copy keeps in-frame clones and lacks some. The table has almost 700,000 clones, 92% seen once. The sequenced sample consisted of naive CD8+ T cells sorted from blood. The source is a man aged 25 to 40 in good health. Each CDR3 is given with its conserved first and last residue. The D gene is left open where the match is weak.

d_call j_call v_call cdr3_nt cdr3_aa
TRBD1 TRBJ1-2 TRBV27 TGTGCCAGCAGCGACAGGGGGCGGAACTATGGCTACACCTTC CASSDRGRNYGYTF
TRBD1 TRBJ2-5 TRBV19 TGTGCCAGTAGTATTGTCCCCGGGACAGTTAATCAACAAGAGACCCAGTACTTC CASSIVPGTVNQQETQYF
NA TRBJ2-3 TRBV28 TGTGCCAGCAGTTTACGAACAGATAGTAGCACAGATACGCAGTATTTT CASSLRTDSSTDTQYF
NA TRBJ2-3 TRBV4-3 TGCGCCAGCAGCCAAGATCAGGGATCTAGTACAGATACGCAGTATTTT CASSQDQGSSTDTQYF
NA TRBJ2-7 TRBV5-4 TGTGCCAGCAGCAACCCAGGAGGTGGTCTCTACGAGCAGTACTTC CASSNPGGGLYEQYF
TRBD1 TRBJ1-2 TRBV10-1 TGCGCCAGCAGCCTCGACAGGGAAGGTAGCTACACCTTC CASSLDREGSYTF
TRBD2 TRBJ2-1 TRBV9 TGTGCCAGCAGCGCATCCGGGACTAGCGGGTCCCCGCCACACAATGAGCAGTTCTTC CASSASGTSGSPPHNEQFF
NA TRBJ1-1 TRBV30 TGTGCCTGGAGTGTACTGTGGGGCACTGAAGCTTTCTTT CAWSVLWGTEAFF
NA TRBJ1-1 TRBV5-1 TGCGCCAGCAGCTTGCCAGAGAACACTGAAGCTTTCTTT CASSLPENTEAFF
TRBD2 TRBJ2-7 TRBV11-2 TGTGCCAGCACCTGGACTAGCGGGATTCCTTACTACGAGCAGTACTTC CASTWTSGIPYYEQYF
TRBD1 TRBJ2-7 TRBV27 TGTGCCAGCTCGGGGACAGGGAAGACCTACGAGCAGTACTTC CASSGTGKTYEQYF
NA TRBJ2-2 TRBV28 TGTGCCAGCAGTATTGTAAGCGGATGGGGCACCGGGGAGCTGTTTTTT CASSIVSGWGTGELFF
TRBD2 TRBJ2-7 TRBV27 TGTGCCAGCAGGGAAGCGGGAGGATCCTACGAGCAGTACTTC CASREAGGSYEQYF
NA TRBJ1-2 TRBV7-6 TGTGCCAGCAGCTTGGCGGACTTCTATGGCTACACCTTC CASSLADFYGYTF
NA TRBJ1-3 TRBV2 TGTGCCAGCAGTGGAACACAGGGAAACACCATATATTTT CASSGTQGNTIYF
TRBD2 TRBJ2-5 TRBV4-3 TGCGCCAGCAGCCCCTCGATAGCGGGAGGTGTGGAGACCCAGTACTTC CASSPSIAGGVETQYF
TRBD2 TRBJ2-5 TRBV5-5 TGTGCCAGCAGACCTTATGCGGGGGGTATAGTGTCGGAGACCCAGTACTTC CASRPYAGGIVSETQYF
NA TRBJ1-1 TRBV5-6 TGTGCCAGCAGCTTGGCCGATAGGGAGGGGAACACTGAAGCTTTCTTT CASSLADREGNTEAFF
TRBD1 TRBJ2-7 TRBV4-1 TGCGCCAGCAGCGACAGGGGGCACTACGAGCAGTACTTC CASSDRGHYEQYF
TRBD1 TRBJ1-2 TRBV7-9 TGTGCCAGCAGTCTGGGGACAGGTCGTGGCTACACCTTC CASSLGTGRGYTF
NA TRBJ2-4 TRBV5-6 TGTGCCAGCAGCTTGGCGGGCATTCAGTACTTC CASSLAGIQYF